This T cell receptor (beta chain) is from a study of early stage breast cancer tumors. Study-wide points: Tumor and normal breast were distinguished via blood comparison in about 90% of the 16 patients. Compared with adjacent normal breast, tumors showed about 2.5-fold denser, more clonal T cells.

CDR3 size: 15 residues. Germline-derived CDR1 and CDR2 are GTSNPN and SVGIG (reference sequence). Trimming removed 3 bases from V and 6 bases from J; junction bases left unmatched: 8. This clone appeared a single time. Its antigen is as yet unknown. Each sample had two DNA replicates, roughly 0.5 ug blood or around 1.4 ug tissue. The method was immunoSEQ multiplex PCR; TCRdb's version includes in-frame clones alone and lacks a portion of them. The sample includes 45,000 to 60,000 clones, about 93% of them seen just once. Sequencing input: blood. The chain couples TRBV30 to TRBJ2-4; TRBD2 matches 10 bases. The receptor was isolated from a person aged 70 to 85 with breast cancer. CDR3 amino acids: CAWRGSGGARNIQYF. CDR3 in DNA: TGTGCCTGGAGGGGCAGCGGGGGGGCAAGAAACATTCAGTACTTC.